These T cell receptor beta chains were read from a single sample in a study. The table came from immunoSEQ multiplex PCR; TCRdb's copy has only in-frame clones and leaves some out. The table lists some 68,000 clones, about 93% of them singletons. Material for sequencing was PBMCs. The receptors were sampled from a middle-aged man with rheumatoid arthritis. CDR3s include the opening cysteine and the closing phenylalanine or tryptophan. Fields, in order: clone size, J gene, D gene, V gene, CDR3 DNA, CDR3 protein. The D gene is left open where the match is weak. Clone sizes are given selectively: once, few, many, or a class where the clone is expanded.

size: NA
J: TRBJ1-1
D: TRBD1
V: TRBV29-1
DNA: TGCAGCGTCCGACAGGGAGGGACTGAAGCTTTCTTT
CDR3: CSVRQGGTEAFF

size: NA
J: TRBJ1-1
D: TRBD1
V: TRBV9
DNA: TGTGCCAGCAGCGTGGGACAGGTGAACACTGAAGCTTTCTTT
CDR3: CASSVGQVNTEAFF

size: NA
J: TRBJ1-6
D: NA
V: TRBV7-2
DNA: TGTGCCAGCAGCTTAGGGACACAGGGTTTAACCCCCCTCCACTTT
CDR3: CASSLGTQGLTPLHF

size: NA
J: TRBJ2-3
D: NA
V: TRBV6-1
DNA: TGTGCCAGCAGTGAGTTACCTAGGCGGGGCCGCACAGATACGCAGTATTTT
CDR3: CASSELPRRGRTDTQYF

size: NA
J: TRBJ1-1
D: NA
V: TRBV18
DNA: TGTGCCAGCTCGCCGGGACGCTATTCTGAAGCTTTCTTT
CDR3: CASSPGRYSEAFF

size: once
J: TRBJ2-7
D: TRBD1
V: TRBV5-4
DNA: TGTGCCAGCAGCTTCCGGGACAGGGTAGGCGAGCAGTACTTC
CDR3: CASSFRDRVGEQYF

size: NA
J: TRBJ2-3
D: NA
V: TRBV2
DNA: TGTGCCAGCAGACCGCAGGATACGCAGTATTTT
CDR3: CASRPQDTQYF

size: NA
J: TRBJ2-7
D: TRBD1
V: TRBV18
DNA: TGTGCCAGCTCACCCGGACAGGACTACGAGCAGTACTTC
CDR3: CASSPGQDYEQYF

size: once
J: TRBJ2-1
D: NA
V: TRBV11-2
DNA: TGTGCCAGCAGCTTAGTAAAGGGTGAAAATGAGCAGTTCTTC
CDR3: CASSLVKGENEQFF

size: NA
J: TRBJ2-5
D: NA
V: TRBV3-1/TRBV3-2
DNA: TGTGCCAGCAGCCAAGAGGTCGGGCGGGCGGACCGACAAGAGACCCAGTACTTC
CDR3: CASSQEVGRADRQETQYF

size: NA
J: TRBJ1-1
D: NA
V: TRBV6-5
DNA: TGTGCCAGCATCAAACAGGGTTTATCTGAAGCTTTCTTT
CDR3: CASIKQGLSEAFF

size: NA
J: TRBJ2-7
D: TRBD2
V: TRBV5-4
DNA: TGTGCCAGCAGCCGGACTAGCCTCGGGCTAGACGAGCAGTACTTC
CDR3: CASSRTSLGLDEQYF

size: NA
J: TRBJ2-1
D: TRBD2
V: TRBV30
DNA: TGTGCCTGGAGTGTAGCTAGCGGGGGCTCATATCGGCTCTTC
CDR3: CAWSVASGGSYRLF

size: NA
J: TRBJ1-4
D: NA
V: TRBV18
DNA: TGTGCCAGCTCACCCGACCTTAATGAAAAACTGTTTTTT
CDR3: CASSPDLNEKLFF

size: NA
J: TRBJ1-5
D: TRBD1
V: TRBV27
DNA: TGTGCCAGCAGTCCCGTCAGGGGGACGGTCATCGCCAATCAGCCCCAGCATTTT
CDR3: CASSPVRGTVIANQPQHF

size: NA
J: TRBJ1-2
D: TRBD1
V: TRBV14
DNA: TGTGCCAGCAGCCAAGAGGGACAGGGTTATGCAGACTATGGCTACACCTTC
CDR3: CASSQEGQGYADYGYTF

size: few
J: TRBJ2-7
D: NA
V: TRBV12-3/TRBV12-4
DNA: TGTGCCAGCAGCACCGGACAGACCTACGAGCAGTACTTC
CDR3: CASSTGQTYEQYF

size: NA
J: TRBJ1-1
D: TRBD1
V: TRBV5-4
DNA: TGTGCCAGCAGCGCGGGACAGAGAAACACTGAAGCTTTCTTT
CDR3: CASSAGQRNTEAFF

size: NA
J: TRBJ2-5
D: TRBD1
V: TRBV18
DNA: TGTGCCAGCTCACCGGACAGGTACCAAGAGACCCAGTACTTC
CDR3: CASSPDRYQETQYF

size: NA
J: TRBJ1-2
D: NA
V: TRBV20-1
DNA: TGCAGTGGGAATCATGAGGGCTACACCTTC
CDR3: CSGNHEGYTF

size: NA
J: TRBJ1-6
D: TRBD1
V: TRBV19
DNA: TGTGCCAGTAGTGCATGGGACAGGGGAAATTCACCCCTCCACTTT
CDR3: CASSAWDRGNSPLHF

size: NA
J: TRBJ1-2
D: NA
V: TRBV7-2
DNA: TGTGCCAGCAGCCTGGGGAGGGAGACTAACTATGGCTACACCTTC
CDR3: CASSLGRETNYGYTF

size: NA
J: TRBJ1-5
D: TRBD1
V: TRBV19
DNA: TGTGCCAGTAGTAAGGAGACAGGGAAGAGTCAGCCCCAGCATTTT
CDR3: CASSKETGKSQPQHF

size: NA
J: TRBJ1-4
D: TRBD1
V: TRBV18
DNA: TGTGCCAGCTCATCTGACAGGGGGCTAGCTAATGAAAAACTGTTTTTT
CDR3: CASSSDRGLANEKLFF

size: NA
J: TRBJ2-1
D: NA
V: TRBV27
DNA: TGTGCCACCGCGGGACGATCCTCCTACAATGAGCAGTTCTTC
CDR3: CATAGRSSYNEQFF

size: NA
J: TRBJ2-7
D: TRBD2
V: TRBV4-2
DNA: TGTGCCAGCAGCCCCTCTAGCGGGGGTAAAAGGGAGCAGTACTTC
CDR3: CASSPSSGGKREQYF

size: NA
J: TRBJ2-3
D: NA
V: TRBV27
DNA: TGTGCCAGCAGTTTAGGGATAGCGAACCCCACAGATACGCAGTATTTT
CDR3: CASSLGIANPTDTQYF

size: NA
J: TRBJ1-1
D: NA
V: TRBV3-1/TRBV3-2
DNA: TGTGCCAGCAGCCTCGGGACCCTAGGGAAGGGTGAAGCTTTCTTT
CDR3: CASSLGTLGKGEAFF

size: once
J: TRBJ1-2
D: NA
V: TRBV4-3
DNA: TGCGCCAGCAGCCAAGCCCCCGGGCCACTCGGGGGCTATGGCTACACCTTC
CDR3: CASSQAPGPLGGYGYTF

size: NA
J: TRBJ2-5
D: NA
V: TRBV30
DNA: TGTGCCTGGAGTGTACGCAGGGGCCATGAGACCCAGTACTTC
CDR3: CAWSVRRGHETQYF

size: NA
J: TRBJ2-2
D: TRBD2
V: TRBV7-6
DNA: TGTGCCAGCAGCCAGGGACTAGCGGGGGGTGACACCGGGGAGCTGTTTTTT
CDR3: CASSQGLAGGDTGELFF

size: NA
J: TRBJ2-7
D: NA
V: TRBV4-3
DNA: TGCGCCAGCAGCCAAGGAGGCGCATACGAGCAGTACTTC
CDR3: CASSQGGAYEQYF

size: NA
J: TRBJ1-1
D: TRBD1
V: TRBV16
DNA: TGTGCCAGCAGCCAGACCAGGGGGAAAAACACTGAAGCTTTCTTT
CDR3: CASSQTRGKNTEAFF

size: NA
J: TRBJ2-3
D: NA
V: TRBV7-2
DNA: TGTGCCAGCAGCTTAGCGGGGGGGCGGGGCCGCACAGATACGCAGTATTTT
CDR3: CASSLAGGRGRTDTQYF

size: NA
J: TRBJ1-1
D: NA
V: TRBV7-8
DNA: TGTGCCAGCAGCTTACCCCCCCAGTTAAGTTCGACTGAAGCTTTCTTT
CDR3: CASSLPPQLSSTEAFF

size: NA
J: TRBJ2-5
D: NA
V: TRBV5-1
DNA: TGCGCCAGCAGCTTGGGAGGGGCAGGGCAGTACCAAGAGACCCAGTACTTC
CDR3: CASSLGGAGQYQETQYF